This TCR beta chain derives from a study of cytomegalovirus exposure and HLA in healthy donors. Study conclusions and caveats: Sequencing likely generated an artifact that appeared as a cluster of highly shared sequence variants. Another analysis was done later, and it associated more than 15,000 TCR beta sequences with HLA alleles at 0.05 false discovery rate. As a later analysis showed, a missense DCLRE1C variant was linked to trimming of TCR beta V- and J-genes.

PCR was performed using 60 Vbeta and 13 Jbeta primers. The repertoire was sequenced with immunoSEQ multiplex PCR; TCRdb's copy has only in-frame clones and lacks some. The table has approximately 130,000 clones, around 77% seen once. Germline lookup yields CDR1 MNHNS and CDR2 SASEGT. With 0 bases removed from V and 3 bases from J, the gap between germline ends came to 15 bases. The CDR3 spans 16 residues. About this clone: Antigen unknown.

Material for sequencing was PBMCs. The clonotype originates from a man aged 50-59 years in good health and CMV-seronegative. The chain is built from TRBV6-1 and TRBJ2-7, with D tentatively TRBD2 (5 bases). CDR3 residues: CASSEANGVGYYEQYF. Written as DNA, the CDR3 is TGTGCCAGCAGTGAAGCGAACGGGGTTGGGTACTACGAGCAGTACTTC.